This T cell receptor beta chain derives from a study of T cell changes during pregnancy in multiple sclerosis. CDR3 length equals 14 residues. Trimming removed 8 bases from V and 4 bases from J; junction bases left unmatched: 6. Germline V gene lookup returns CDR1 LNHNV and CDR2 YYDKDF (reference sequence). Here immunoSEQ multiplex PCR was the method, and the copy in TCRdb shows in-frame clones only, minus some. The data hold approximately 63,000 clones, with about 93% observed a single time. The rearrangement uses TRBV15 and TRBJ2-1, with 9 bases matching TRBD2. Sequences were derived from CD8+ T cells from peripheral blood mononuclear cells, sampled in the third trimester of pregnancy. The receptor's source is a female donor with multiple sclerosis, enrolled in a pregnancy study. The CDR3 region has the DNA TGTGCCACCCGCTCAGCGGGAGGATACAATGAGCAGTTCTTC. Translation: CATRSAGGYNEQFF.